The rows below give T cell receptor beta chains drawn from one sample of a study of technical replicates of blood from a few donors. Profiled with immunoSEQ multiplex PCR; TCRdb holds only in-frame clones, not every one. Among under 95,000 clones listed, 85% to 95% were seen once. Sequenced material: T cells isolated from PBMCs. These receptors all stem from a human donor in good health. The conserved cysteine and the conserved F or W are not part of the CDR3 here.

TRBJ2-7 | TRBV7-2 | ASSSPGVRYEQY
TRBJ1-5 | TRBV9 | ASSPRDGAYQPQH
TRBJ1-2 | TRBV6-5 | ASSLTTAYGYT
TRBJ2-7 | TRBV2 | ASHGGTVNTIEQY
TRBJ2-5 | TRBV6-1 | ASSEAWRKETQY
TRBJ1-2 | TRBV20-1 | SATISDSPT
TRBJ2-5 | TRBV30 | AWGLGETQY
TRBJ1-1 | TRBV7-9 | ASSPGGENTEAF
TRBJ1-5 | TRBV15 | ATSRATGVGQPQH
TRBJ2-7 | TRBV5-1 | ASKLKSGGSDEQY
TRBJ1-4 | TRBV19 | ASSTPATNEKLF